This TCR beta chain originates from a study of T cell repertoires in cytomegalovirus infection. In TCRdb, the reads were re-called with MiXCR into one record per CDR3 protein. The sample holds a few hundred thousand distinct CDR3 sequences, roughly 9.5% seen once. The CDR3 runs to 14 residues. Germline V gene lookup returns CDR1 SGHNT and CDR2 YENEEA. V lost 0 bases and J lost 6, with 9 bases in between. This clonotype has only a few counts. V is TRBV11-3 and J is TRBJ2-1, with D maybe TRBD2 (5 bases). Material for sequencing was PBMCs. This receptor was obtained from a human donor in good health (CMV status not recorded). Some clones in this sample may be carry-over from other donors' samples. The CDR3 bases are TGTGCCAGCAGCTTAGATCCCACTAGCAATGAGCAGTTCTTC. Its protein is CASSLDPTSNEQFF.